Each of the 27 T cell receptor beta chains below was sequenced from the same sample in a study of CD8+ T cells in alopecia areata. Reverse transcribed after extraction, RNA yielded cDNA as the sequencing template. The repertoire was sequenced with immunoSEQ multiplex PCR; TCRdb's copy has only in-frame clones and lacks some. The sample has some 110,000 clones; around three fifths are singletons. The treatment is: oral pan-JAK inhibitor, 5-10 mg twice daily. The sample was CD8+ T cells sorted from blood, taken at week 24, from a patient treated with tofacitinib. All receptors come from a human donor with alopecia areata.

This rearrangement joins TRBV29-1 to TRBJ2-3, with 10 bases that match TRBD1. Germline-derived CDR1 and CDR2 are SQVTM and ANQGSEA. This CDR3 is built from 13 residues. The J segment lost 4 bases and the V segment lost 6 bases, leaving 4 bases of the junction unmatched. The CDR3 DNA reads TGCAGCGTGGGGACAGGGGAGGCAGATACGCAGTATTTT. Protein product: CSVGTGEADTQYF.

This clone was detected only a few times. CDR3 in DNA: TGTGCTAGTGGTTTGGACATGGTGATTGCCTACAATGAGCAGTTCTTC. Translated: CASGLDMVIAYNEQFF. The chain combines TRBV12-5 with TRBJ2-1; the D is unclear. The CDR3 extends over 16 amino acids. The germline gives CDR1 LGHNT, CDR2 FRNRAP. The V and J ends lost 1 base and 2 bases respectively, with 12 bases between them. The variable domain in full, with the rest retrieved from reference TRBV12-5 and TRBJ2-1, is DARVTQTPRHKVTEMGQEVTMRCQPILGHNTVFWYRQTMMQGLELLAYFRNRAPLDDSGMPKDRFSAEMPDATLATLKIQPSEPRDSAVYFCASGLDMVIAYNEQFFGPGTRLTVL.

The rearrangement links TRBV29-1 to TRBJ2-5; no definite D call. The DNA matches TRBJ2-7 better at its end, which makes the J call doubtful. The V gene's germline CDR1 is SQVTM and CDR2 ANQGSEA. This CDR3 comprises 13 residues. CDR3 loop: CSVEGEGAYEQYF. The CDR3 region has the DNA TGCAGCGTTGAAGGTGAAGGAGCCTACGAGCAGTACTTC.

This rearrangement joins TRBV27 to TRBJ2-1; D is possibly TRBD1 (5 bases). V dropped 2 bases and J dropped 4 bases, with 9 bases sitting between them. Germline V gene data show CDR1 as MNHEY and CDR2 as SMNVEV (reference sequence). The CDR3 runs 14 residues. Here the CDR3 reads CASSLTDKYNEQFF. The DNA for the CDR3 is TGTGCCAGCAGTTTAACGGACAAATACAATGAGCAGTTCTTC.

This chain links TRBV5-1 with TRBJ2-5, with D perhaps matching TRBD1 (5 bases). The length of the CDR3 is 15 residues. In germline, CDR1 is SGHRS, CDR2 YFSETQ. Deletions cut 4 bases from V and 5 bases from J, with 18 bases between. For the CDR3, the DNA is TGCGCCAGCAGCCCCTGGGGCGGAAGCTTGGAGACCCAGTACTTC. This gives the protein CASSPWGGSLETQYF.

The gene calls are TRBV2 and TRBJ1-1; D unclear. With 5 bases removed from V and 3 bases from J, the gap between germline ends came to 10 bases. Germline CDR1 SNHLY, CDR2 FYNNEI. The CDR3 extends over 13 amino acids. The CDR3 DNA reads TGTGCCAGCAGTATAGAGACGGACACTGAAGCTTTCTTT. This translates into CASSIETDTEAFF. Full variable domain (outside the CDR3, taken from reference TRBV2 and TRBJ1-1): EPEVTQTPSHQVTQMGQEVILRCVPISNHLYFYWYRQILGQKVEFLVSFYNNEISEKSEIFDDQFSVERPDGSNFTLKIRSTKLEDSAMYFCASSIETDTEAFFGQGTRLTVV.

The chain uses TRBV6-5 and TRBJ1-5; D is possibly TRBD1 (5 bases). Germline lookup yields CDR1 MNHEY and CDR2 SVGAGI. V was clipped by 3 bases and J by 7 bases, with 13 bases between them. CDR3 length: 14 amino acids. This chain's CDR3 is CASSYTQGSQPQHF. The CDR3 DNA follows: TGTGCCAGCAGTTATACCCAGGGCAGCCAGCCCCAGCATTTT.

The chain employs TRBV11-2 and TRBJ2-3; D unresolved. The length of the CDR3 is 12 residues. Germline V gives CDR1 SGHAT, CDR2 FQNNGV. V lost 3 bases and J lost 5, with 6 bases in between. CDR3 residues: CASSFDKDTQYF. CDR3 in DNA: TGTGCCAGCAGCTTCGACAAAGATACGCAGTATTTT. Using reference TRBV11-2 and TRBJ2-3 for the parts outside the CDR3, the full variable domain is EAGVAQSPRYKIIEKRQSVAFWCNPISGHATLYWYQQILGQGPKLLIQFQNNGVVDDSQLPKDRFSAERLKGVDSTLKIQPAKLEDSAVYLCASSFDKDTQYFGPGTRLTVL.

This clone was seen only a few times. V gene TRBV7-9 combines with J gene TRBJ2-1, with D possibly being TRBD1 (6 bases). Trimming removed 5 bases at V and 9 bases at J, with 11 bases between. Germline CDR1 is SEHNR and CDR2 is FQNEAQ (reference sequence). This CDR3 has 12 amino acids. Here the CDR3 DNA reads TGTGCCAGCAGCCTACTAGGGGGTGAGCAGTTCTTC. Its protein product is CASSLLGGEQFF. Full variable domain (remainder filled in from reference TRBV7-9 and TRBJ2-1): DTGVSQNPRHKITKRGQNVTFRCDPISEHNRLYWYRQTLGQGPEFLTYFQNEAQLEKSRLLSDRFSAERPKGSFSTLEIQRTEQGDSAMYLCASSLLGGEQFFGPGTRLTVL.

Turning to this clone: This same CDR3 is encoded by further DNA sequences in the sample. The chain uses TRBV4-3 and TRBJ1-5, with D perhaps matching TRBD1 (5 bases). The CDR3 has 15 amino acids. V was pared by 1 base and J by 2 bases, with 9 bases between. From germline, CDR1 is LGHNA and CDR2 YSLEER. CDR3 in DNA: TGCGCCAGCAGCCAAGTGTTGGGGGGCAATCAGCCCCAGCATTTT. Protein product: CASSQVLGGNQPQHF.

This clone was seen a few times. This CDR3 reads CASSTKGRTNTEAFF. CDR3 bases: TGTGCCAGTAGTACCAAGGGACGGACGAACACTGAAGCTTTCTTT. The V gene is TRBV19, the J gene TRBJ1-1; a weak D match, TRBD1 (5 bases). Germline V gives CDR1 LNHDA, CDR2 SQIVND (reference sequence). Trimming stripped 4 bases from V and 1 base from J, with 13 bases between. This CDR3 is 15 amino acids long. Supplemented by reference TRBV19 and TRBJ1-1, the full variable domain reads DGGITQSPKYLFRKEGQNVTLSCEQNLNHDAMYWYRQDPGQGLRLIYYSQIVNDFQKGDIAEGYSVSREKKESFPLTVTSAQKNPTAFYLCASSTKGRTNTEAFFGQGTRLTVV.

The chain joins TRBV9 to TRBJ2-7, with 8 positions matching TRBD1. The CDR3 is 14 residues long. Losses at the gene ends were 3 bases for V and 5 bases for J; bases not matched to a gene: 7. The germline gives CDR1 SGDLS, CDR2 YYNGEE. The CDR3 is CASSERAGGDEQYF. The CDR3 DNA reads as TGTGCCAGCAGCGAACGGGCAGGGGGCGACGAGCAGTACTTC. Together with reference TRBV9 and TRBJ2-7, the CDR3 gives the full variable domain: DSGVTQTPKHLITATGQRVTLRCSPRSGDLSVYWYQQSLDQGLQFLIQYYNGEERAKGNILERFSAQQFPDLHSELNLSSLELGDSALYFCASSERAGGDEQYFGPGTRLTVT.

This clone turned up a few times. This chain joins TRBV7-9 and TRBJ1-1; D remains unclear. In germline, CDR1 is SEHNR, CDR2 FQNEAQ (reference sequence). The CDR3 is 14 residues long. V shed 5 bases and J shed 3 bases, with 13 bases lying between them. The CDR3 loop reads CASSLPPSDTEAFF. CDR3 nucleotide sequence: TGTGCCAGCAGCCTGCCACCATCAGACACTGAAGCTTTCTTT.

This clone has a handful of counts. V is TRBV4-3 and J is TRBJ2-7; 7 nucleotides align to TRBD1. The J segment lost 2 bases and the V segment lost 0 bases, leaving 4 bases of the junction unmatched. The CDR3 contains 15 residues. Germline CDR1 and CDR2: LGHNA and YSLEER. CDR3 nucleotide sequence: TGCGCCAGCAGCCAAGATCTGGGACAGCCCTACGAGCAGTACTTC. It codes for CASSQDLGQPYEQYF.

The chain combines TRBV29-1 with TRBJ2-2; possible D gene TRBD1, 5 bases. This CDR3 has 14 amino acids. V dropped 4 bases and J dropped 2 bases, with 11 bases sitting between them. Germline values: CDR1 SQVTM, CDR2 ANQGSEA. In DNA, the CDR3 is TGCAGCGTTGGAGGAGACAGAAACACCGGGGAGCTGTTTTTT. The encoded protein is CSVGGDRNTGELFF.

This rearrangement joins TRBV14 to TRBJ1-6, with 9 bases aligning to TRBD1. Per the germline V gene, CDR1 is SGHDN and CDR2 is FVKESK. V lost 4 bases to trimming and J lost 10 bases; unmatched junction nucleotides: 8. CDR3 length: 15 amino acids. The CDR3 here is CASSLKTGGGSPLHF. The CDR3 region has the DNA TGTGCCAGCAGCCTCAAGACAGGGGGTGGCTCACCCCTCCACTTT.

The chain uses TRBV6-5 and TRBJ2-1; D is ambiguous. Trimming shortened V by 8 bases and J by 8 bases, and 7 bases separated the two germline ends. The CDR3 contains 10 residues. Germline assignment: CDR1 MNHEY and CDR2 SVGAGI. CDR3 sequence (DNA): TGTGCCAGCGGTCGTTATGAGCAGTTCTTC. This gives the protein CASGRYEQFF.

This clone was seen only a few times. In DNA, the CDR3 is TGTGCCAGCCGAGGAGGGGGCTACGGGGATTCGGGAAACACTGAAGCTTTCTTT. Translation: CASRGGGYGDSGNTEAFF. The chain is built from TRBV5-8 and TRBJ1-1; the match to TRBD1 covers 7 bases. J gave up 2 bases and V 7 bases, and 20 bases lay outside the gene matches. The CDR3 is made up of 18 amino acids. Per the germline V gene, CDR1 is SGHTS and CDR2 is YDEGEE.

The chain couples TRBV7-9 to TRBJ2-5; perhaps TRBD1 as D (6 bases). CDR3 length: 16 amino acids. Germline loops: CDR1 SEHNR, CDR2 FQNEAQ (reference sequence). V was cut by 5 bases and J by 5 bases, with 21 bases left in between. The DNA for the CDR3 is TGTGCCAGCAGCACCCTCCCCGGGACAACCTATGAGACCCAGTACTTC. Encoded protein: CASSTLPGTTYETQYF.

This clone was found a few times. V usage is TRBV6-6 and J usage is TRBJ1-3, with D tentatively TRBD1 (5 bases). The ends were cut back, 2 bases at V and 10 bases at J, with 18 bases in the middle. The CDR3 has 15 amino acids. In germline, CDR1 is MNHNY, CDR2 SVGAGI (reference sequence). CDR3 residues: CASSYQAGSTGTIYF. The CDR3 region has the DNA TGTGCCAGCAGTTACCAGGCAGGGTCTACGGGGACCATATATTTT.

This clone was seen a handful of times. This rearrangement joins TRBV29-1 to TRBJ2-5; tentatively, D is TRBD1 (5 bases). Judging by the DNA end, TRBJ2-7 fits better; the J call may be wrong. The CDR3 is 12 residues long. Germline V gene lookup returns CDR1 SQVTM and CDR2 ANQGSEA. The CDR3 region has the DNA TGCAGCGTTGAAGAAAGGGGTTACGAGCAGTACTTC. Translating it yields CSVEERGYEQYF.

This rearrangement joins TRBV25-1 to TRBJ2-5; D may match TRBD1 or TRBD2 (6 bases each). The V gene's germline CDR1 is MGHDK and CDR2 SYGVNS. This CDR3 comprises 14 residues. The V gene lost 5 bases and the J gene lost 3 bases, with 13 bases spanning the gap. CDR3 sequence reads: CASSLEEGEETQYF. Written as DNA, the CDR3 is TGTGCCAGCAGTTTAGAGGAGGGGGAAGAGACCCAGTACTTC. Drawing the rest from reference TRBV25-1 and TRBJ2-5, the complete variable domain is EADIYQTPRYLVIGTGKKITLECSQTMGHDKMYWYQQDPGMELHLIHYSYGVNSTEKGDLSSESTVSRIRTEHFPLTLESARPSHTSQYLCASSLEEGEETQYFGPGTRLLVL.

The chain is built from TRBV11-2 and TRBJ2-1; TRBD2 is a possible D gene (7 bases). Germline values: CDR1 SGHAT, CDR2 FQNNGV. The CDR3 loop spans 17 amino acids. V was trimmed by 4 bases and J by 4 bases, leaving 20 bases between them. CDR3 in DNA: TGTGCCAGCAGCTCCCCTGGCGGCGGGGGCTTATACAATGAGCAGTTCTTC. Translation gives CASSSPGGGGLYNEQFF.

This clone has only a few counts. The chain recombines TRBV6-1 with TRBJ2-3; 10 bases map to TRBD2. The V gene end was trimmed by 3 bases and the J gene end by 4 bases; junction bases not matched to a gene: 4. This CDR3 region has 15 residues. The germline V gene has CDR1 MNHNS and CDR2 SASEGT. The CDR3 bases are TGTGCCAGCAGTGAGGAAGCGGGGGGGCCAGATACGCAGTATTTT. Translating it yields CASSEEAGGPDTQYF.

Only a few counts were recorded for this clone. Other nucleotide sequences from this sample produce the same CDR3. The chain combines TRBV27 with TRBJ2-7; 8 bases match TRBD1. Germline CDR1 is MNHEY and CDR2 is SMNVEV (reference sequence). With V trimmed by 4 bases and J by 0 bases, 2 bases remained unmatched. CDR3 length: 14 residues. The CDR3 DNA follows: TGTGCCAGCAGTTGGACAGGGAGCTCCTACGAGCAGTACTTC. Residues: CASSWTGSSYEQYF.

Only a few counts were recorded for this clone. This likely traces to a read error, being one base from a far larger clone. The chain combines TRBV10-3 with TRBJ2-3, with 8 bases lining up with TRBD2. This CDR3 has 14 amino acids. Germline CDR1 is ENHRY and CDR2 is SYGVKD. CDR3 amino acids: CASSYGGATDTQYF. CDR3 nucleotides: TGTGCCAGCAGTTACGGGGGGGCCACAGATACGCAGTATTTT.

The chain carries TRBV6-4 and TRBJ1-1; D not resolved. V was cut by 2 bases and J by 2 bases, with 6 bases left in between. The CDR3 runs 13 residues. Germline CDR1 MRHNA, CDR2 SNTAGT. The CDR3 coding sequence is TGTGCCAGCAGTGACGGCACCAACACTGAAGCTTTCTTT. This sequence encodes CASSDGTNTEAFF.